The 15 T cell receptor beta chains in this list originate from one sample, sequenced in a study of T cells in tuberculosis. The time point is: new active TB diagnosis, blood taken before or within 7 days of starting treatment. Libraries were prepared by immunoSEQ multiplex PCR; TCRdb keeps only in-frame clonotypes and omits some of them. The data contain about 49,000 clones, more than 90% of them singletons. The input for sequencing was PBMCs, taken at tuberculosis diagnosis. The receptors come from an adult with tuberculosis.

The chain links TRBV15 to TRBJ2-3; D is uncertain. Trimming shortened V by 9 bases and J by 1 base, and 11 bases separated the two germline ends. Looked up from germline, CDR1 is LNHNV and CDR2 is YYDKDF (reference sequence). The CDR3 totals 13 residues. The CDR3 reads CATGLFGTDTQYF. The CDR3 DNA follows: TGTGCCACGGGCCTATTTGGCACAGATACGCAGTATTTT.

The J gene is TRBJ1-2, the V gene TRBV30, with TRBD1 identical over 7 bases. The germline gives CDR1 GTSNPN, CDR2 SVGIG (reference sequence). This CDR3 is 15 amino acids long. V lost 1 base to trimming and J lost 2 bases; unmatched junction nucleotides: 7. The DNA of the CDR3 is TGTGCCTGGAGTGCAGGGGACAGACCGAACTATGGCTACACCTTC. It encodes CAWSAGDRPNYGYTF.

This chain joins TRBV27 and TRBJ2-2; 11 bases match TRBD1. The germline V gene encodes CDR1 MNHEY and CDR2 SMNVEV (reference sequence). The J segment lost 4 bases and the V segment lost 7 bases, leaving 14 bases of the junction unmatched. The CDR3 extends over 18 amino acids. CDR3 sequence: CASNHSSWTGGLTGELFF. DNA of the CDR3: TGTGCCAGCAACCACTCGTCGTGGACAGGGGGCCTCACCGGGGAGCTGTTTTTT.

The chain joins TRBV7-9 to TRBJ1-2; 10 nucleotides agree with TRBD1. The length of the CDR3 is 17 residues. The V segment lost 0 bases and the J segment 7 bases; nucleotides outside the gene matches: 11. Germline lookup yields CDR1 SEHNR and CDR2 FQNEAQ (reference sequence). The CDR3 bases are TGTGCCAGCAGCTTAGCCCCTGGGGGGACAGGGGCGGCTGGCTACACCTTC. The encoded protein is CASSLAPGGTGAAGYTF. The whole variable domain, remainder taken from reference TRBV7-9 and TRBJ1-2, is DTGVSQNPRHKITKRGQNVTFRCDPISEHNRLYWYRQTLGQGPEFLTYFQNEAQLEKSRLLSDRFSAERPKGSFSTLEIQRTEQGDSAMYLCASSLAPGGTGAAGYTFGSGTRLTVV.

The chain has TRBV28 and TRBJ2-1, with 11 bases identical to TRBD2. After removal of 6 bases from V and 7 bases from J, the junction contained 5 bases not matched to a gene. Germline V gives CDR1 MDHEN, CDR2 SYDVKM. The CDR3 contains 14 residues. Written as DNA, the CDR3 is TGTGCCAGCAGGGGACTAGCGGACGGGAATGAGCAGTTCTTC. Translation gives CASRGLADGNEQFF.

V gene TRBV6-5 combines with J gene TRBJ2-1; perhaps TRBD2 as D (7 bases). Trimming pared 2 bases from V and 10 bases from J, leaving 9 bases between. The germline CDR1 and CDR2 sequences are MNHEY and SVGAGI. The length of the CDR3 is 12 residues. The CDR3 DNA sequence: TGTGCCAGCAGTTACGAGGGGGGGGAGCAGTTCTTC. The encoded protein is CASSYEGGEQFF.

The chain employs TRBV6-5 and TRBJ2-1; TRBD2 matches at 8 bases. The CDR3 has 14 amino acids. V lost 2 bases, J lost 9 bases, and 6 bases stayed unmatched. Per the germline V gene, CDR1 is MNHEY and CDR2 is SVGAGI. The CDR3 sequence: CASSYHGGGGEQFF. The CDR3 bases are TGTGCCAGCAGTTACCACGGGGGGGGCGGTGAGCAGTTCTTC.

The rearrangement links TRBV29-1 to TRBJ1-2, with unresolved D. V was trimmed by 4 bases and J by 5 bases, leaving 17 bases between them. CDR3 length equals 14 residues. Germline CDR1 SQVTM, CDR2 ANQGSEA. DNA for the CDR3: TGCAGCGTTGTCATCTCAGGAGGCTGGTATGGCTACACCTTC. Protein: CSVVISGGWYGYTF.

The chain has TRBV4-2 and TRBJ2-3, with D maybe TRBD2 (5 bases). Germline lookup yields CDR1 LGHNA and CDR2 YNFKEQ. V lost 0 bases and J lost 2, with 9 bases in between. The CDR3 is 15 residues long. This CDR3 reads CASSQEDSTTDTQYF. CDR3 nucleotide sequence: TGTGCCAGCAGCCAAGAGGACTCCACCACAGATACGCAGTATTTT.

This rearrangement joins TRBV18 to TRBJ2-7, with a tentative D call TRBD1 (6 bases). The V gene's germline CDR1 is KGHSH and CDR2 LQKENI. The CDR3 sequence is 14 residues long. V lost 3 bases and J 2 bases, leaving 11 bases between the germline ends. The CDR3 reads CASSPRDTPYEQYF. As DNA, the CDR3 is TGTGCCAGCTCACCCCGGGACACCCCCTACGAGCAGTACTTC. The variable domain in full, with the rest retrieved from reference TRBV18 and TRBJ2-7, is NAGVMQNPRHLVRRRGQEARLRCSPMKGHSHVYWYRQLPEEGLKFMVYLQKENIIDESGMPKERFSAEFPKEGPSILRIQQVVRGDSAAYFCASSPRDTPYEQYFGPGTRLTVT.

This clone was counted once. This chain connects TRBV30 to TRBJ2-3, with 9 bases aligning to TRBD2. This CDR3 is built from 18 residues. V trimming: 1 base; J trimming: 1 base; junction bases outside the gene matches: 12. Germline V CDR1 and CDR2: GTSNPN, SVGIG (reference sequence). The chain's CDR3 is CAWSEFSGSFERTDTQYF. The CDR3 DNA reads as TGTGCCTGGAGTGAATTTAGCGGGAGCTTCGAGCGCACAGATACGCAGTATTTT.

The chain uses TRBV5-1 and TRBJ1-1; a weak D match, TRBD1 (5 bases). CDR1 is SGHRS, CDR2 YFSETQ, per germline. Trimming cost V 0 bases and J 7 bases, with 10 bases left between them. The CDR3 covers 13 residues. The CDR3 region is CASSLASGGEAFF. The DNA for the CDR3 is TGCGCCAGCAGCTTGGCCAGCGGGGGTGAAGCTTTCTTT. The full variable domain, completed using reference TRBV5-1 and TRBJ1-1, is KAGVTQTPRYLIKTRGQQVTLSCSPISGHRSVSWYQQTPGQGLQFLFEYFSETQRNKGNFPGRFSGRQFSNSRSEMNVSTLELGDSALYLCASSLASGGEAFFGQGTRLTVV.

This clone was recorded once. The CDR3 protein is CASSQDSQGAGAKNIQYF. In DNA, the CDR3 is TGCGCCAGCAGCCAAGATTCCCAGGGGGCGGGAGCCAAAAACATTCAGTACTTC. The chain joins TRBV4-1 to TRBJ2-4; 8 bases agree with TRBD1. Germline CDR1 MGHRA, CDR2 YSYEKL. The J segment lost 0 bases and the V segment lost 0 bases, leaving 7 bases of the junction unmatched. The CDR3 length is 18 residues.

The J gene is TRBJ2-1, the V gene TRBV7-9, with 8 positions matching TRBD2. The V gene's germline CDR1 is SEHNR and CDR2 FQNEAQ (reference sequence). The ends lost 5 bases at V and 5 bases at J; junction bases unmatched: 11. The CDR3 covers 16 residues. CDR3 coding DNA: TGTGCCAGCAGCGAAAGACTAGCGAGAAGTGACAATGAGCAGTTCTTC. Translating it yields CASSERLARSDNEQFF.

The chain carries TRBV7-2 and TRBJ2-1; TRBD1 is a possible D gene (6 bases). With 6 bases removed from V and 2 bases from J, the gap between germline ends came to 14 bases. The V gene's germline CDR1 is SGHTA and CDR2 FQGNSA. There are 15 residues in the CDR3. The CDR3 here is CASRLGGVAYNEQFF. CDR3 in DNA: TGTGCCAGCAGACTAGGGGGAGTAGCCTACAATGAGCAGTTCTTC.